The 20 T cell receptor beta chains presented below share a single source sample, sequenced in a study of blood T cell repertoires in COVID-19. Some clones are missing from TCRdb's copy, which holds only in-frame ones; the method was immunoSEQ multiplex PCR. This sample has about 100,000 clones, with approximately 93% found just once. What was sequenced was peripheral blood. These receptors were collected from a man in his fifties or sixties with active COVID-19.

The CDR3: CASSEDLTGAWTWGYTF. In nucleotides, the CDR3 is TGTGCCAGCAGTGAAGACCTTACAGGGGCCTGGACGTGGGGCTACACCTTC. The chain uses TRBV6-1 and TRBJ1-2, with 7 positions matching TRBD1. J was trimmed by 8 bases and V by 1 base; bases with no gene match: 16. The CDR3 spans 17 residues. Germline CDR1 and CDR2: MNHNS and SASEGT.

The gene calls are TRBV5-1 and TRBJ2-7; D is perhaps TRBD2 (6 bases). The CDR3 has 15 residues. Germline CDR1 reads SGHRS; CDR2 reads YFSETQ. Trimming removed 5 bases at V and 0 bases at J, with 15 bases between. The CDR3 spells CASSWGTDASYEQYV. The CDR3 DNA reads as TGCGCCAGCAGTTGGGGGACTGACGCCTCCTACGAGCAGTACGTC.

The V and J genes are TRBV5-1 and TRBJ2-3, with 11 nucleotides matching TRBD2. Germline V CDR1 and CDR2: SGHRS, YFSETQ. This CDR3 spans 20 amino acids. Germline trimming cut 3 bases from V and 3 bases from J; bases unmatched to any gene: 18. The DNA of the CDR3 is TGCGCCAGCAGCTGGACTGGGGGGATAGCGGGAGGGCCTCGAACAGATACGCAGTATTTT. Its protein is CASSWTGGIAGGPRTDTQYF.

The chain employs TRBV5-8 and TRBJ2-7; 10 nucleotides align to TRBD2. The CDR3 has 14 amino acids. Germline assignment: CDR1 SGHTS and CDR2 YDEGEE. The junction had 1 base not matched to a gene; V was cut back by 0 bases and J by 4 bases. The CDR3 is CASSLGSGGYEQYF. CDR3 sequence (DNA): TGTGCCAGCAGCTTGGGTAGCGGGGGGTACGAGCAGTACTTC.

The V call is TRBV29-1, the J call TRBJ2-7; 7 nucleotides line up with TRBD1. The CDR3 runs 13 residues. With V trimmed by 4 bases and J by 1 base, 4 bases remained unmatched. The germline V gene has CDR1 SQVTM and CDR2 ANQGSEA. For the CDR3, the DNA is TGCAGCGTTGGACAGGGTCGATCCTACGAGCAGTACTTC. Translation gives CSVGQGRSYEQYF.

This chain joins TRBV6-1 and TRBJ1-5; possible D gene TRBD1, 6 bases. CDR1 and CDR2 (germline): MNHNS, SASEGT. With 1 base removed from V and 6 bases from J, the gap between germline ends came to 13 bases. The CDR3 runs to 15 residues. The CDR3 DNA is TGTGCCAGCAGTGAAGGGCCAGGGGCAGGTCAGCCCCAGCATTTT. Protein product: CASSEGPGAGQPQHF.

This chain connects TRBV13 to TRBJ1-1; TRBD1 aligns across 9 bases. Trimming at V came to 5 bases and at J to 0 bases, leaving 4 bases not matched to a gene. From germline, CDR1 is PRHDT and CDR2 FYEKMQ (reference sequence). CDR3 length equals 15 residues. Written as DNA, the CDR3 is TGTGCCAGCAGCAGAGACAGGGGGATGAACACTGAAGCTTTCTTT. It encodes CASSRDRGMNTEAFF.

The rearrangement uses TRBV12-3 or TRBV12-4 and TRBJ1-2; 9 bases match TRBD1. J lost 6 bases, V lost 6 bases, and 5 bases had no gene match. CDR3 length: 13 amino acids. The CDR3 DNA reads as TGTGCCAGCAGACCGACAGGGGGGAATGGCTACACCTTC. As protein: CASRPTGGNGYTF.

The chain combines TRBV5-1 with TRBJ2-5; D perhaps matches TRBD1 (6 bases). Looked up from germline, CDR1 is SGHRS and CDR2 is YFSETQ. The CDR3 sequence is 14 residues long. Trimming cost V 5 bases and J 5 bases, with 16 bases left between them. The CDR3 here is CASSYGQPAETQYF. The CDR3 region has the DNA TGCGCCAGCAGTTACGGACAGCCTGCGGAGACCCAGTACTTC. The whole variable domain, remainder taken from reference TRBV5-1 and TRBJ2-5, is KAGVTQTPRYLIKTRGQQVTLSCSPISGHRSVSWYQQTPGQGLQFLFEYFSETQRNKGNFPGRFSGRQFSNSRSEMNVSTLELGDSALYLCASSYGQPAETQYFGPGTRLLVL.

The gene calls are TRBV3-1 (or the pseudogene TRBV3-2) and TRBJ2-1, with 8 bases fitting TRBD2. CDR1 and CDR2 from the germline V gene are LGHDT and YNNKEL (reference sequence). The CDR3 is 19 amino acids. V lost 0 bases and J lost 6; bases outside the gene matches: 16. The CDR3 region has the DNA TGTGCCAGCAGCCAAGACGCTGGACTAGCCTTCGTGGGTCGCAATGAGCAGTTCTTC. This encodes CASSQDAGLAFVGRNEQFF.

The CDR3 loop is CASSQEWANSYEQYF. For the CDR3, the DNA is TGTGCCAGCAGCCAAGAGTGGGCTAATTCCTACGAGCAGTACTTC. This chain connects TRBV3-1 (or the pseudogene TRBV3-2) to TRBJ2-7; D unclear. In germline, CDR1 is LGHDT, CDR2 YNNKEL (reference sequence). V was pared by 0 bases and J by 1 base, with 10 bases between. CDR3 length: 15 amino acids.

The CDR3 coding sequence is TGTGCCAGCAGTTTAAGCGGAGTCTACGAGCAGTACGTC. It encodes CASSLSGVYEQYV. The J gene is TRBJ2-7, the V gene TRBV12-3 or TRBV12-4; D possibly corresponds to TRBD2 (5 bases). The CDR3 runs 13 residues. Trimming shortened V by 2 bases and J by 3 bases, and 8 bases separated the two germline ends.

J is TRBJ2-1 and V is TRBV9; no clear D gene. Germline-derived CDR1 and CDR2 are SGDLS and YYNGEE. The CDR3 has 15 amino acids. The V end was cut by 1 base, the J end by 0 bases, with 8 bases between. This CDR3 is CASSVTGSSYNEQFF. CDR3 nucleotides: TGTGCCAGCAGCGTAACTGGTAGCTCCTACAATGAGCAGTTCTTC.

The V call is TRBV11-3, the J call TRBJ2-1; 8 bases map to TRBD1. The CDR3 sequence is 12 residues long. In germline, CDR1 is SGHNT, CDR2 YENEEA. V shed 8 bases, J shed 7 bases, and the junction held 4 bases outside the gene matches. The CDR3 DNA reads TGTGCCAGCGGAAGACAGGGGAATGAGCAGTTCTTC. This encodes CASGRQGNEQFF.

This sequence joins TRBV3-1 (or the pseudogene TRBV3-2) and TRBJ2-3; D unclear. The CDR3 loop spans 15 amino acids. V shed 3 bases and J shed 2 bases, with 12 bases lying between them. Per the germline V gene, CDR1 is LGHDT and CDR2 is YNNKEL (reference sequence). The CDR3 nucleotides are TGTGCCAGCAGCCAGGGCATCCTTGACACAGATACGCAGTATTTT. This gives the protein CASSQGILDTDTQYF.

The chain uses TRBV6-5 and TRBJ1-1, with a possible D match to TRBD1 (6 bases). The CDR3 is 14 residues long. V was pared by 6 bases and J by 6 bases, with 17 bases between. CDR1 and CDR2 from the germline V gene are MNHEY and SVGAGI. The CDR3 nucleotides are TGTGCCAGCAGCTCCAGGGGAAAGATGGCTGAAGCTTTCTTT. Protein product: CASSSRGKMAEAFF.

The rearrangement links TRBV29-1 to TRBJ1-1, with D possibly matching TRBD1 (5 bases). Between the trimmed V and J ends, which lost 6 bases and 1 base, there was a span of 15 bases. The CDR3 spans 14 residues. CDR1 is SQVTM and CDR2 is ANQGSEA in the germline V gene. CDR3 nucleotide sequence: TGCAGCGTGGCCCAAAGGGGAAAGAACACTGAAGCTTTCTTT. Amino acids: CSVAQRGKNTEAFF.

This chain uses TRBV19 with TRBJ2-1, with D hard to call. Germline V lookup: CDR1 LNHDA, CDR2 SQIVND (reference sequence). This CDR3 spans 12 amino acids. V was trimmed by 7 bases and J by 10 bases, leaving 14 bases between them. CDR3 sequence reads: CASNGPPREQFF. CDR3 DNA: TGTGCCAGTAACGGCCCGCCGAGGGAGCAGTTCTTC.

The chain joins TRBV2 to TRBJ2-3; 11 positions agree with TRBD2. The CDR3 is 17 amino acids. V trimming: 5 bases; J trimming: 6 bases; junction bases outside the gene matches: 13. The V gene's germline CDR1 is SNHLY and CDR2 FYNNEI. CDR3 region: CASSPGTSGGEGDTQYF. The CDR3 nucleotides are TGTGCCAGCAGTCCCGGGACTAGCGGAGGCGAGGGGGATACGCAGTATTTT.

The chain recombines TRBV11-2 with TRBJ1-2; weak D call: TRBD1 (6 bases). The CDR3 length is 13 residues. Looked up from germline, CDR1 is SGHAT and CDR2 is FQNNGV. Trimming stripped 0 bases from V and 7 bases from J, with 9 bases between. Written as DNA, the CDR3 is TGTGCCAGCAGCTTAGAGGGGGCTAGTGGCTACACCTTC. This codes for CASSLEGASGYTF.